The clone carrying this TCR beta chain showed up just a few times. Its antigen is as yet unknown. The PCR ran on 60 Vbeta and 13 Jbeta primers. As handled by the study authors: Among the unique TCR beta chains that a later analysis counted, about 84 million in all, about 11 million were shared. Profiling relied on immunoSEQ multiplex PCR, and the TCRdb table lists in-frame clones only, not all of them. V and J calls and clone size are as listed in that table; D and trimming were resolved from the DNA. Among around 150,000 clones, 65% to 80% were seen once, and the ten largest hold 3.5% to 5%. This sample was included in a study of cytomegalovirus exposure and HLA in healthy donors. Study observations and caveats: The classifier reportedly diagnosed cytomegalovirus status with high specificity and sensitivity. Previously analyzed data showed that most TCR beta V segments were productive at a frequency of about 87% or about 30%.

In germline, CDR1 is MNHNS, CDR2 SASEGT. The V end lost 3 bases, the J end lost 2 bases, and 11 bases lay between the germline ends. This CDR3 region has 15 residues. This chain connects TRBV6-1 to TRBJ1-5, with D possibly being TRBD1 (5 bases). The TCR comes from a man aged 40-49 years in good health and CMV-seronegative. Sequencing input: PBMCs. The CDR3 DNA sequence: TGTGCCAGCAGTGACCAGGGAGGACGCAATCAGCCCCAGCATTTT. Protein sequence: CASSDQGGRNQPQHF.